This T cell receptor beta chain was recorded in a study of cytomegalovirus exposure and HLA in healthy donors. V was pared by 3 bases and J by 3 bases, with 15 bases between. This CDR3 is 15 amino acids long. Looked up from germline, CDR1 is LNHDA and CDR2 is SQIVND (reference sequence). Amplification used 60 Vbeta primers and 13 Jbeta primers. Original methodology: An analysis performed later counted around 80 million unique TCR beta chains (approximately 10 million of them shared). Some clones are missing from TCRdb's copy, which holds only in-frame ones; the method was immunoSEQ multiplex PCR. D and trimming were read from the DNA, whereas the V and J calls and clone size are those reported in that table. This table has 200,000 or so clones, roughly 82% appearing once.

The rearrangement joins TRBV19 to TRBJ2-7, with D hard to call. Material: PBMCs. The TCR originated in a woman aged 50 to 65 in good health and CMV-seropositive. The DNA of the CDR3 is TGTGCCAGTAGTATTAACGGCCAGGTAGGCTACGAGCAGTACTTC. Encoded protein: CASSINGQVGYEQYF.